Presented here are 18 T cell receptor beta chains from one specimen sequenced in a study of early T cells in non-severe SARS-CoV-2 infection. TCRdb used MiXCR to reprocess the 5' RACE reads, holding one entry per CDR3 protein. Altogether 57,000 or so distinct CDR3 sequences are present, around 12% being singletons, with the ten largest covering about 1.2%. Sequences were derived from whole blood, sampled at baseline. Receptors originate from an adult who was a healthcare worker with PCR-confirmed SARS-CoV-2 infection or an uninfected control (not recorded which). The donor label of this sample is uncertain.

This clonotype was recorded at least ten times. The genes are TRBV6-2 or TRBV6-3 and TRBJ2-3; D unresolved. Per germline, CDR1 MNHEY and CDR2 SVGEGT. The V end lost 6 bases, the J end lost 2 bases, and 6 bases lay between the germline ends. This CDR3 spans 12 amino acids. DNA of the CDR3: TGTGCCAGCAGACAATCCACAGATACGCAGTATTTT. Its protein product is CASRQSTDTQYF.

The chain employs TRBV12-3 or TRBV12-4 and TRBJ1-1; D call uncertain. V was trimmed by 1 base and J by 4 bases, leaving 13 bases between them. This CDR3 has 15 residues. The CDR3, as DNA: TGTGCCAGCAGTTTAGACCCCGTGATAGGCACTGAAGCTTTCTTT. Translating gives CASSLDPVIGTEAFF.

This clonotype has only a few counts. This chain connects TRBV12-3 or TRBV12-4 to TRBJ1-2; maybe TRBD1 (6 bases). Trimming stripped 5 bases from V and 13 bases from J, with 14 bases between. The CDR3 covers 11 residues. In DNA, the CDR3 is TGTGCCAGCAGTATACGGGACACGATCACCTTC. It codes for CASSIRDTITF.

V and J are TRBV5-5 and TRBJ1-1; tentatively, D is TRBD1 (6 bases). Trimming left V 2 bases short and J 0 bases short, with 8 bases between. Per the germline V gene, CDR1 is SGHKS and CDR2 is YYEKEE (reference sequence). The CDR3 is 14 amino acids. The CDR3 loop reads CASSFGQMNTEAFF. The CDR3 DNA reads as TGTGCCAGCAGCTTTGGACAGATGAACACTGAAGCTTTCTTT.

In this sample, this clonotype turned up many times. The V and J genes are TRBV5-1 and TRBJ2-3, with D perhaps TRBD1 or TRBD2 (6 bases each). Trimming removed 3 bases at V and 1 base at J, with 12 bases between. The CDR3 length is 15 residues. Germline CDR1 and CDR2: SGHRS and YFSETQ. The CDR3 spells CASSSLGGRTDTQYF. The CDR3, as DNA: TGCGCCAGCAGCTCGTTAGGGGGGCGCACAGATACGCAGTATTTT.

This clonotype was recorded a few times. This chain links TRBV7-2 with TRBJ2-3; 7 nucleotides agree with TRBD2. The V segment lost 8 bases and the J segment 2 bases; nucleotides outside the gene matches: 7. The germline V gene has CDR1 SGHTA and CDR2 FQGNSA. The CDR3 loop spans 14 amino acids. The CDR3 loop is CASGLSGFTDTQYF. CDR3 coding DNA: TGTGCCAGCGGCCTTAGCGGGTTCACAGATACGCAGTATTTT.

The gene calls are TRBV12-3 or TRBV12-4 and TRBJ1-2; D remains unclear. This CDR3 has 12 residues. V lost 6 bases and J lost 6, with 11 bases in between. The CDR3 reads CASRFRTDGYTF. CDR3 sequence (DNA): TGTGCCAGCAGATTTAGGACCGATGGCTACACCTTC.

This clonotype was seen many times. This chain uses TRBV20-1 with TRBJ2-2, with 10 positions matching TRBD2. Trimming took 0 bases from V and 7 from J; bases not matched to a gene: 8. Looked up from germline, CDR1 is DFQATT and CDR2 is SNEGSKA (reference sequence). The CDR3 contains 16 residues. The CDR3 DNA is TGCAGTGCTAGAGATAGCAGCGGGAGGGCCTTCGGGGAGCTGTTTTTT. Its translation is CSARDSSGRAFGELFF.

V usage is TRBV19 and J usage is TRBJ2-1, with TRBD2 matching over 10 bases. After removal of 8 bases from V and 2 bases from J, the junction contained 3 bases not matched to a gene. The germline gives CDR1 LNHDA, CDR2 SQIVND (reference sequence). The CDR3 length is 14 residues. Here the CDR3 reads CASLAGGAYNEQFF. In DNA form, the CDR3 reads TGTGCCAGTTTAGCGGGGGGAGCCTACAATGAGCAGTTCTTC.

The chain has TRBV20-1 and TRBJ2-1, with no clear D. CDR3 length equals 15 residues. The V gene lost 6 bases and the J gene lost 0 bases, with 15 bases spanning the gap. Germline CDR1 DFQATT, CDR2 SNEGSKA (reference sequence). CDR3 in DNA: TGCAGTGCAAACCGTCTTGGCGGCTCCTACAATGAGCAGTTCTTC. Translated, it gives CSANRLGGSYNEQFF.

This clonotype was picked up a small number of times. The chain uses TRBV20-1 and TRBJ2-5; 7 nucleotides line up with TRBD1. The CDR3 contains 14 residues. Unmatched junction bases numbered 9, after V lost 3 bases and J lost 5 bases. Germline CDR1 and CDR2: DFQATT and SNEGSKA (reference sequence). CDR3 amino acids: CSARKPTGSETQYF. The CDR3 DNA reads as TGCAGTGCTAGGAAACCGACAGGGTCGGAGACCCAGTACTTC.

This chain joins TRBV30 and TRBJ2-3; D is ambiguous. The CDR3 loop spans 14 amino acids. Trimming stripped 2 bases from V and 4 bases from J, with 13 bases between. Germline values: CDR1 GTSNPN, CDR2 SVGIG (reference sequence). CDR3 nucleotides: TGTGCCTGGAGTAGATCTCTTAATGCAGATACGCAGTATTTT. Protein: CAWSRSLNADTQYF.

The chain recombines TRBV12-3 or TRBV12-4 with TRBJ2-5; 12 positions agree with TRBD2. V lost 6 bases and J lost 5; bases outside the gene matches: 13. CDR3 length: 17 amino acids. The CDR3 nucleotides are TGTGCCAGCAGCCCACCTAGCGGGGGGGTATTCAGTGAGACCCAGTACTTC. Its protein is CASSPPSGGVFSETQYF.

The J gene is TRBJ1-5, the V gene TRBV6-2 or TRBV6-3; D uncertain. This CDR3 spans 14 amino acids. Per the germline V gene, CDR1 is MNHEY and CDR2 is SVGEGT. The ends were cut back, 2 bases at V and 9 bases at J, with 14 bases in the middle. The CDR3 here is CASSYGWAERPQHF. The CDR3 DNA reads TGTGCCAGCAGTTACGGCTGGGCGGAGAGGCCCCAGCATTTT.

This chain uses TRBV10-2 with TRBJ1-1; D perhaps matches TRBD1 (5 bases). Germline CDR1 reads WSHSY; CDR2 reads SAAADI. Trimming took off 10 bases at V and 7 bases at J, with 19 bases between the two ends. CDR3 size: 13 residues. The DNA of the CDR3 is TGCGCCATATCCGGGACTCTTTGGGGTGAAGCTTTCTTT. Amino acids: CAISGTLWGEAFF.

In this sample, this clonotype turned up many times. The genes are TRBV19 and TRBJ2-7, with a possible D match to TRBD1 (5 bases). Trimming removed 3 bases at V and 3 bases at J, with 9 bases between. The CDR3 runs 13 residues. Germline CDR1 is LNHDA and CDR2 is SQIVND (reference sequence). The CDR3, as DNA: TGTGCCAGTAGTATGAGCCAGGGCTACGAGCAGTACGTC. Its translation: CASSMSQGYEQYV.

This clonotype was counted only a few times. The chain joins TRBV20-1 to TRBJ1-1, with 9 bases identical to TRBD1. The V segment lost 3 bases and the J segment 11 bases; nucleotides outside the gene matches: 7. CDR1 is DFQATT and CDR2 is SNEGSKA in the germline V gene (reference sequence). This CDR3 region has 12 residues. CDR3 sequence reads: CSARDRGFEAFF. The CDR3 bases are TGCAGTGCTAGGGACAGGGGATTTGAGGCTTTCTTT.

The table lists this clonotype with a few counts. This rearrangement joins TRBV7-3 to TRBJ2-2; D may be TRBD1 (6 bases). The CDR3 consists of 15 residues. The germline V and J ends were trimmed by 5 bases and 0 bases, with 10 bases remaining between them. The germline CDR1 and CDR2 sequences are SGHTA and FQGTGA. CDR3 region: CASSDRTANTGELFF. In DNA form, the CDR3 reads TGTGCCAGCAGCGACAGGACAGCGAACACCGGGGAGCTGTTTTTT.